Here is one T cell receptor (beta chain) with its context. Its antigen is unknown. The data belong to a study of CD8 T cells in ankylosing spondylitis. Whole-study findings and limits: Researchers reportedly found disease-linked clones significantly enriched in matched ankylosing spondylitis synovial fluid. Disease-linked clones were CD8+ and relatively rare in peripheral blood. The study identified a TCR beta motif of under 10 highly homologous variants that appeared characteristic of ankylosing spondylitis blood. Reports of some motif variants in reactive arthritis synovial fluid and blood predate this one.

Quantitative 5'-RACE with molecular barcodes generated TCR beta libraries. TCRdb reanalysed the 5' RACE reads using MiXCR and keeps one entry per CDR3 protein. The table lists 650,000 to 800,000 distinct CDR3 sequences, 15% to 20% of them singletons, with around 20% in the top ten. Material for sequencing was blood, either unsorted or a sorted T cell fraction (not recorded which). The receptor was isolated from a male donor with ankylosing spondylitis.

The CDR3 spells CATSDWGQNQPQHF. In DNA form, the CDR3 reads TGTGCCACCAGTGATTGGGGGCAGAATCAGCCCCAGCATTTT. The V call is TRBV24-1, the J call TRBJ1-5; D perhaps matches TRBD1 (6 bases). V lost 2 bases, J lost 4 bases, and 8 bases lay in between. The CDR3 extends over 14 amino acids. Per the germline V gene, CDR1 is KGHDR and CDR2 is SFDVKD.